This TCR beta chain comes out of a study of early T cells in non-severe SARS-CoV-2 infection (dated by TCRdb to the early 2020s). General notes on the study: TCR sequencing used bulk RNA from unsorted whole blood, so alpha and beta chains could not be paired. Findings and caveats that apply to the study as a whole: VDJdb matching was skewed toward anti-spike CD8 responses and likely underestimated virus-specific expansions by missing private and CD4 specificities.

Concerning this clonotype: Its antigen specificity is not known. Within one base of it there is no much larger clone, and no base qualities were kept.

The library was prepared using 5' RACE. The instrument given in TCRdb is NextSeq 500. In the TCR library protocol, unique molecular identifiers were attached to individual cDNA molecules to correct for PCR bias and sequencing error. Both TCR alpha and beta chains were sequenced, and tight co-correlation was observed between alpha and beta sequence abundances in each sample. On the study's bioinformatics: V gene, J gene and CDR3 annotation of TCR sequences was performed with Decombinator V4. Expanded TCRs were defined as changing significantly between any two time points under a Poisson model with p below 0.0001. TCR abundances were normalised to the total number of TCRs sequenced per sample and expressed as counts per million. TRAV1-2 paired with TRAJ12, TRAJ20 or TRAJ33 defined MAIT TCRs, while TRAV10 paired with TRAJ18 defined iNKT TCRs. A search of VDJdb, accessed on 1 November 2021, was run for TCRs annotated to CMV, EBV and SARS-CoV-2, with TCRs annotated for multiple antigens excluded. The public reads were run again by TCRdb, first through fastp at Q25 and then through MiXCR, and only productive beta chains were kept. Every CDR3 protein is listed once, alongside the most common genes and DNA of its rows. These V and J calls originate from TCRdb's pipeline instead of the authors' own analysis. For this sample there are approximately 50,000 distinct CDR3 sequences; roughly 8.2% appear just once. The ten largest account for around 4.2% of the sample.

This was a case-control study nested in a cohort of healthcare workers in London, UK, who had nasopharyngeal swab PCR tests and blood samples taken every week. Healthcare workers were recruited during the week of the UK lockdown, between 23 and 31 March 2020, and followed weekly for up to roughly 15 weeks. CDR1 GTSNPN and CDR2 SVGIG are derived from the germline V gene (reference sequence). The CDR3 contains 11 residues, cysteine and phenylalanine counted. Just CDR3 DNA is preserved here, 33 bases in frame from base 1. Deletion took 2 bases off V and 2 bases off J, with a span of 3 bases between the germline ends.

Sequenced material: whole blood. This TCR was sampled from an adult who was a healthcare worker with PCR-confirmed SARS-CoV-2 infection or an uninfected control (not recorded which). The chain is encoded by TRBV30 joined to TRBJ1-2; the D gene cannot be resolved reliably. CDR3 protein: CAWSPNYGYTF. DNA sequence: TGTGCCTGGAGTCCGAACTATGGCTACACCTTC.